In its sample, the clone carrying this T cell receptor (beta chain) was seen a few times. Lactation, pregnancy, other autoimmune disease or uncontrolled infection led to exclusion of patients. This sample was taken from a study of T cells in Graves' hyperthyroidism and ophthalmopathy. RNA transcripts gave rise to amplified TCR beta CDR3 regions. During a first-round RT-PCR of the TCR CDR3, the HTBI primer set was used. A single record per CDR3 protein comes from TCRdb applying MiXCR to the multiplex PCR reads. The data contain 500,000 to 650,000 distinct CDR3 sequences, roughly 15% of them seen just once; the ten biggest clones take up under 15%. CDR1 LGHNA and CDR2 YSLEER come from the germline V gene. The CDR3 spans 16 residues. Losses at the gene ends were 1 base for V and 5 bases for J; bases not matched to a gene: 6.

The chain uses TRBV4-3 and TRBJ2-2; 8 bases agree with TRBD1. This TCR was sampled from a woman aged 45-65 years with Graves' ophthalmopathy. The sequenced material came from blood. The chain's CDR3 is CASSQGTGRGTGELFF. In DNA, the CDR3 is TGCGCCAGCAGCCAAGGGACAGGGCGAGGTACCGGGGAGCTGTTTTTT.